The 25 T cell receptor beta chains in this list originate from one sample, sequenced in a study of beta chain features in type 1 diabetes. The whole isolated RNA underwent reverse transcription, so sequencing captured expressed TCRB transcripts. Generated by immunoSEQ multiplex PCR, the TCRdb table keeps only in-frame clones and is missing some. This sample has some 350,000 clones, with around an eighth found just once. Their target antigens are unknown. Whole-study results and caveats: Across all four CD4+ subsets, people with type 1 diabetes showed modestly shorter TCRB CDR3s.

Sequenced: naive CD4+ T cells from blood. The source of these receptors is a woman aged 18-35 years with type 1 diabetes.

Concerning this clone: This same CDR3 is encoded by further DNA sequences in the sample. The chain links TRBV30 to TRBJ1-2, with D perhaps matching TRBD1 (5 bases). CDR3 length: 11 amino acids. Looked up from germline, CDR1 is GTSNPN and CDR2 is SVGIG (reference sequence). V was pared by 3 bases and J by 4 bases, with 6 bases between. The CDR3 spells CAWRQVYGYTF. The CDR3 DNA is TGTGCCTGGAGACAGGTCTATGGCTACACCTTC.

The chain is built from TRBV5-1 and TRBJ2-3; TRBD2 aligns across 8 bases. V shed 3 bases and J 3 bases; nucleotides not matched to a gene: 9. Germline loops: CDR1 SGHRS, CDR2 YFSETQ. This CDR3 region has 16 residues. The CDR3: CASSSNIAGLTDTQYF. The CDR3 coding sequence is TGCGCCAGCAGCTCAAATATAGCGGGACTGACAGATACGCAGTATTTT. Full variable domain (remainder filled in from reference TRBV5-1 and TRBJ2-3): KAGVTQTPRYLIKTRGQQVTLSCSPISGHRSVSWYQQTPGQGLQFLFEYFSETQRNKGNFPGRFSGRQFSNSRSEMNVSTLELGDSALYLCASSSNIAGLTDTQYFGPGTRLTVL.

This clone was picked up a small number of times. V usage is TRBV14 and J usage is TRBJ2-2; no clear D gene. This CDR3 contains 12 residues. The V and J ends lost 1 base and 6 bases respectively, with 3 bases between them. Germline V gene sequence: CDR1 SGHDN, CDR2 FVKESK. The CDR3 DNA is TGTGCCAGCAGCCAAGGGCCCGGGGAGCTGTTTTTT. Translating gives CASSQGPGELFF.

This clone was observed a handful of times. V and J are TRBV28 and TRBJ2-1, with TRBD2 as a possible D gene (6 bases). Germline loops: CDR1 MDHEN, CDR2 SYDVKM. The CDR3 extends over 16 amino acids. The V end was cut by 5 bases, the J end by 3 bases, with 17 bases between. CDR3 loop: CASSAGRRGNYNEQFF. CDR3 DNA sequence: TGTGCCAGCAGTGCGGGACGCAGAGGGAACTACAATGAGCAGTTCTTC.

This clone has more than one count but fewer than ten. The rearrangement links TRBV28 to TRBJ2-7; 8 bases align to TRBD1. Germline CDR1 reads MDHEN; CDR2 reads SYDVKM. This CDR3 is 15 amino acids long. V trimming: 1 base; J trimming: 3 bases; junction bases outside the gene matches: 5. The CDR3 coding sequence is TGTGCCAGCAGTTTATCGGGACAGGCCCTCTACGAGCAGTACTTC. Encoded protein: CASSLSGQALYEQYF.

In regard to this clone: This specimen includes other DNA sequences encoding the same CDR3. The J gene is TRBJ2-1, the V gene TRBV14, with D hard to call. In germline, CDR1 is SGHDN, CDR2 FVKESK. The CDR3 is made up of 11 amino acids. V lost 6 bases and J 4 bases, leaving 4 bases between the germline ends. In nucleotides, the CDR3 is TGTGCCAGCAGTTATTACAATGAGCAGTTCTTC. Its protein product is CASSYYNEQFF. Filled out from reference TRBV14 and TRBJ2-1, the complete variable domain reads EAGVTQFPSHSVIEKGQTVTLRCDPISGHDNLYWYRRVMGKEIKFLLHFVKESKQDESGMPNNRFLAERTGGTYSTLKVQPAELEDSGVYFCASSYYNEQFFGPGTRLTVL.

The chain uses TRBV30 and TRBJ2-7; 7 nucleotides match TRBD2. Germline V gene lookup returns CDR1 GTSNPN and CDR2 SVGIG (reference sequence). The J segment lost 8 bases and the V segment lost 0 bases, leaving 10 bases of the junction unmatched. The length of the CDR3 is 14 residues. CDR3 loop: CAWSVLASGKQQYF. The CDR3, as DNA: TGTGCCTGGAGTGTACTGGCTAGCGGAAAGCAGCAGTACTTC.

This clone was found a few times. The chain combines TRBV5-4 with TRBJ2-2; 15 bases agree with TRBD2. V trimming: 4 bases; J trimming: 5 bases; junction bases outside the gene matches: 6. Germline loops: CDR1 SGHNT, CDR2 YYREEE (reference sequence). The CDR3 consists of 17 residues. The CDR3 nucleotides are TGTGCCAGCAGCAGGGGACTAGCGGGAGGTCTGACCGGGGAGCTGTTTTTT. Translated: CASSRGLAGGLTGELFF.

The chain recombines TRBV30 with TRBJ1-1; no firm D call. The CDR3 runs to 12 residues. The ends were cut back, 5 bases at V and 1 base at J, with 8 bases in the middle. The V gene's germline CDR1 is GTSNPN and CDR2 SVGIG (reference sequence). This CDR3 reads CAWDLGNTEAFF. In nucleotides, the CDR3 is TGTGCCTGGGACTTGGGGAACACTGAAGCTTTCTTT.

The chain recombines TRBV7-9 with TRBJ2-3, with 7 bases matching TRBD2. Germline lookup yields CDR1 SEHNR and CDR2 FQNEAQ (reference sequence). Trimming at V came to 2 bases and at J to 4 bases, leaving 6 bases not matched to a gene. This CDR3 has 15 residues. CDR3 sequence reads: CASSLPEGLADTQYF. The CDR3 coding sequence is TGTGCCAGCAGCTTACCCGAAGGACTAGCAGATACGCAGTATTTT.

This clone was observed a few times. CDR3 in amino acids: CASSLRDSYGYTF. The CDR3 DNA sequence: TGTGCCAGCAGCTTAAGGGACAGCTATGGCTACACCTTC. The chain employs TRBV13 and TRBJ1-2, with 7 nucleotides matching TRBD1. Germline V gene data show CDR1 as PRHDT and CDR2 as FYEKMQ (reference sequence). There are 13 residues in the CDR3. Germline trimming cut 2 bases from V and 4 bases from J; bases unmatched to any gene: 1. The full variable domain, rest sourced from reference TRBV13 and TRBJ1-2, is AAGVIQSPRHLIKEKRETATLKCYPIPRHDTVYWYQQGPGQDPQFLISFYEKMQSDKGSIPDRFSAQQFSDYHSELNMSSLELGDSALYFCASSLRDSYGYTFGSGTRLTVV.

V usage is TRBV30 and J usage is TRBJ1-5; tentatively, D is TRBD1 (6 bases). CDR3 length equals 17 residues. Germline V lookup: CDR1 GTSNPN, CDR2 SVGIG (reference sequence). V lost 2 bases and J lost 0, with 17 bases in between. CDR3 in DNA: TGTGCCTGGAGTACCCGACTAACAGGGATTAGCAATCAGCCCCAGCATTTT. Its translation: CAWSTRLTGISNQPQHF. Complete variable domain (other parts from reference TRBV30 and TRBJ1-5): SQTIHQWPATLVQPVGSPLSLECTVEGTSNPNLYWYRQAAGRGLQLLFYSVGIGQISSEVPQNLSASRPQDRQFILSSKKLLLSDSGFYLCAWSTRLTGISNQPQHFGDGTRLSIL.

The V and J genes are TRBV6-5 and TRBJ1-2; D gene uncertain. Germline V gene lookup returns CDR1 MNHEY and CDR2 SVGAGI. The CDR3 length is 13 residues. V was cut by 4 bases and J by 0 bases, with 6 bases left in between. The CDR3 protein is CASSLRSNYGYTF. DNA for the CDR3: TGTGCCAGCAGTTTGAGATCTAACTATGGCTACACCTTC.

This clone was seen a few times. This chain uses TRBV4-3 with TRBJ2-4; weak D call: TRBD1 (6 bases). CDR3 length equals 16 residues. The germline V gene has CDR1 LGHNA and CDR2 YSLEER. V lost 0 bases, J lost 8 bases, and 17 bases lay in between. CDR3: CASSQDRGHGQDIQYF. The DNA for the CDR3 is TGCGCCAGCAGCCAAGATAGGGGACACGGGCAGGACATTCAGTACTTC.

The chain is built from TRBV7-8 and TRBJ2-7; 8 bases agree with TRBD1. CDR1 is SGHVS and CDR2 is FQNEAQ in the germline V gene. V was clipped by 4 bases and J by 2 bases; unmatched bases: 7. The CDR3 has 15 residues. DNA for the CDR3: TGTGCCAGCAGCTCGATGACAGGGGCAACCTACGAGCAGTACTTC. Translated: CASSSMTGATYEQYF.

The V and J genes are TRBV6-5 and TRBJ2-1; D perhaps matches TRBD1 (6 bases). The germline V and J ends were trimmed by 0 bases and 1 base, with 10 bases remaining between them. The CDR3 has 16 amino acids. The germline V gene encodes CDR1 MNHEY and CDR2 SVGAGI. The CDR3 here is CASSYSWGRSYNEQFF. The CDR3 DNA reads TGTGCCAGCAGTTACTCTTGGGGGCGATCCTACAATGAGCAGTTCTTC.

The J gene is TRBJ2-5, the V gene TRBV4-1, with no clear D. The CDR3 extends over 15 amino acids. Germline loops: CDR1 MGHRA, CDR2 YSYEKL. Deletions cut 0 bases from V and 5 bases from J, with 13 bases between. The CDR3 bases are TGCGCCAGCAGCCAAGATCTCCAGCGATGGGAGACCCAGTACTTC. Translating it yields CASSQDLQRWETQYF.

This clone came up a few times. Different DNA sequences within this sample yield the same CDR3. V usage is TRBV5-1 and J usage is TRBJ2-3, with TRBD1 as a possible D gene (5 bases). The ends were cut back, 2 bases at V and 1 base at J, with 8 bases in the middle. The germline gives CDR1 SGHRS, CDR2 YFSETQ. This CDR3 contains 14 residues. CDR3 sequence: CASSLGRGTDTQYF. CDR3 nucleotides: TGCGCCAGCAGCTTAGGCAGGGGCACAGATACGCAGTATTTT.

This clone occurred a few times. The chain's CDR3 is CASSQMAANEKLFF. The CDR3 DNA follows: TGCGCCAGCAGCCAAATGGCGGCTAATGAAAAACTGTTTTTT. The chain carries TRBV4-3 and TRBJ1-4; the D is unclear. The V gene lost 2 bases and the J gene lost 3 bases, with 7 bases spanning the gap. CDR1 is LGHNA, CDR2 YSLEER, per germline. CDR3 length: 14 amino acids.

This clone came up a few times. CDR3 nucleotide sequence: TGTGCCAGTAGTCAGACTAGCGGGAGTGTCACAGATACGCAGTATTTT. It translates to CASSQTSGSVTDTQYF. The chain couples TRBV19 to TRBJ2-3; 12 bases agree with TRBD2. Germline CDR1 LNHDA, CDR2 SQIVND (reference sequence). The CDR3 contains 16 residues. V gave up 5 bases and J gave up 2 bases; unmatched junction bases: 5. The variable domain in full, with the rest retrieved from reference TRBV19 and TRBJ2-3, is DGGITQSPKYLFRKEGQNVTLSCEQNLNHDAMYWYRQDPGQGLRLIYYSQIVNDFQKGDIAEGYSVSREKKESFPLTVTSAQKNPTAFYLCASSQTSGSVTDTQYFGPGTRLTVL.

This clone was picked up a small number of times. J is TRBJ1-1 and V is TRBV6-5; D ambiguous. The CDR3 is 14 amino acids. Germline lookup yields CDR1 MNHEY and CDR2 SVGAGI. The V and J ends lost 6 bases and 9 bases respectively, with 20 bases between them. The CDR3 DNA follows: TGTGCCAGCAGCTCCGACCCCCGGGGTCTTAAAGCTTTCTTT. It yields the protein CASSSDPRGLKAFF.

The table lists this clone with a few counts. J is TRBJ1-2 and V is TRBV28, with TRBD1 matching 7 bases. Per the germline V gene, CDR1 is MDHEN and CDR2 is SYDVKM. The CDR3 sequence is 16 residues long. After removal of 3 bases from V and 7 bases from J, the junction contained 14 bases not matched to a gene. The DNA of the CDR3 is TGTGCCAGCAGTTTGTGGGGGAGAGGGGGCTGGACTGGCTACACCTTC. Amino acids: CASSLWGRGGWTGYTF.

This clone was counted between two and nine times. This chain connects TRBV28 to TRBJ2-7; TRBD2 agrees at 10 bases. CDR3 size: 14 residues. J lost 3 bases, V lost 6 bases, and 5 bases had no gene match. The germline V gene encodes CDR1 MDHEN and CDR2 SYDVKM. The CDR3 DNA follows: TGTGCCAGCAGCTCTAGCGGGAGAGGCTACGAGCAGTACTTC. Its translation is CASSSSGRGYEQYF.

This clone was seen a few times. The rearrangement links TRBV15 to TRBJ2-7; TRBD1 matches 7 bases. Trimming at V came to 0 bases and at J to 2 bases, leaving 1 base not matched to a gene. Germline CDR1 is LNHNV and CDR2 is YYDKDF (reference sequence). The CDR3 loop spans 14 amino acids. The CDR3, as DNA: TGTGCCACCAGCAGAGAGACAGGGACCTACGAGCAGTACGTC. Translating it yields CATSRETGTYEQYV.

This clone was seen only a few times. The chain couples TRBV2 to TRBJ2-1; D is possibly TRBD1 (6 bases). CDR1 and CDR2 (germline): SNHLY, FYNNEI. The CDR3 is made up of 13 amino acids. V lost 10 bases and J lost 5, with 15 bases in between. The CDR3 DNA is TGTGCCACCCACAGGGAACGGCACAATGAGCAGTTCTTC. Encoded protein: CATHRERHNEQFF.